The 27 T cell receptor beta chains in this list originate from one sample, sequenced in a study of T cell changes during pregnancy in multiple sclerosis. The protocol was immunoSEQ multiplex PCR, while the TCRdb copy is restricted to in-frame clones and leaves out a portion. The sample shows over 50,000 clones, around 91% of them seen only once. The material sequenced was peripheral blood, taken in the third trimester of pregnancy. These receptors came from a female donor in good health, enrolled as a control in a pregnancy study.

This sequence joins TRBV7-2 and TRBJ1-4; D not resolved. This CDR3 has 16 amino acids. From germline, CDR1 is SGHTA and CDR2 FQGNSA. Between the trimmed V and J ends, which lost 7 bases and 8 bases, there was a span of 23 bases. The CDR3: CASNPPTWRWREKLFF. CDR3 sequence (DNA): TGTGCCAGCAACCCCCCCACGTGGAGGTGGAGGGAAAAACTGTTTTTT.

This chain connects TRBV2 to TRBJ1-5, with TRBD1 matching over 7 bases. V shed 6 bases and J 6 bases; nucleotides not matched to a gene: 8. Germline V gene lookup returns CDR1 SNHLY and CDR2 FYNNEI. This CDR3 has 14 residues. CDR3 DNA: TGTGCCAGCAGGGCGGAGGGGGCGGTTCAGCCCCAGCATTTT. The encoded protein is CASRAEGAVQPQHF.

The J gene is TRBJ1-2, the V gene TRBV30, with D possibly matching TRBD1 (6 bases). V lost 3 bases, J lost 8 bases, and 28 bases lay in between. CDR1 GTSNPN and CDR2 SVGIG come from the germline V gene (reference sequence). This CDR3 region has 17 residues. The CDR3 is CAWRSFRTADLGKGYTF. DNA for the CDR3: TGTGCCTGGAGGTCCTTCCGGACAGCCGATCTGGGGAAAGGCTACACCTTC.

J is TRBJ1-2 and V is TRBV5-1; 8 bases map to TRBD1. The CDR3 is 13 residues long. Germline trimming cut 4 bases from V and 2 bases from J; bases unmatched to any gene: 1. Per the germline V gene, CDR1 is SGHRS and CDR2 is YFSETQ. CDR3 nucleotides: TGCGCCAGCAGCCGGGACAGGAACTATGGCTACACCTTC. Translated: CASSRDRNYGYTF.

The chain has TRBV7-9 and TRBJ1-3; D remains ambiguous. Per the germline V gene, CDR1 is SEHNR and CDR2 is FQNEAQ (reference sequence). This CDR3 is built from 14 residues. V was clipped by 2 bases and J by 0 bases, with 5 bases between them. CDR3 bases: TGTGCCAGCAGCTTATCAGTCTCTGGAAACACCATATATTTT. Amino acids: CASSLSVSGNTIYF.

This chain connects TRBV30 to TRBJ1-2; tentatively, D is TRBD1 (6 bases). The germline gives CDR1 GTSNPN, CDR2 SVGIG (reference sequence). V was shortened by 2 bases and J by 3 bases, with 16 bases between the two germline ends. The CDR3 covers 15 residues. The CDR3, as DNA: TGTGCCTGGAGTACCGGGACAAGGGTTGACTATGGCTACACCTTC. Amino acid sequence: CAWSTGTRVDYGYTF.

The chain uses TRBV5-6 and TRBJ1-1, with D tentatively TRBD1 (6 bases). Germline-derived CDR1 and CDR2 are SGHDT and YYEEEE. The CDR3 is 16 residues long. With 4 bases removed from V and 1 base from J, the gap between germline ends came to 17 bases. CDR3: CASSLQGIGPNTEAFF. The CDR3 coding sequence is TGTGCCAGCAGCCTACAGGGAATAGGGCCGAACACTGAAGCTTTCTTT.

This chain joins TRBV18 and TRBJ1-5; 9 bases match TRBD1. The germline V gene encodes CDR1 KGHSH and CDR2 LQKENI. The CDR3 contains 14 residues. With V trimmed by 6 bases and J by 5 bases, 5 bases remained unmatched. The CDR3 here is CASSSRDRDQPQHF. The CDR3 DNA reads TGTGCCAGCTCGTCACGGGACAGGGATCAGCCCCAGCATTTT.

The chain carries TRBV28 and TRBJ2-7, with a weak D call TRBD1 (6 bases). The V end was cut by 8 bases, the J end by 5 bases, with 19 bases between. This CDR3 has 14 amino acids. CDR1 is MDHEN and CDR2 is SYDVKM in the germline V gene. Here the CDR3 reads CASGPTGSKDEQYF. The CDR3, as DNA: TGTGCCAGCGGCCCGACAGGATCCAAGGACGAGCAGTACTTC.

The chain has TRBV29-1 and TRBJ1-4, with D possibly being TRBD1 (6 bases). Germline CDR1 reads SQVTM; CDR2 reads ANQGSEA. Trimming removed 5 bases from V and 0 bases from J, with 13 bases in between. This CDR3 comprises 15 residues. CDR3 amino acids: CSVRRGPATNEKLFF. In DNA form, the CDR3 reads TGCAGCGTTCGCAGGGGCCCGGCAACTAATGAAAAACTGTTTTTT.

The J gene is TRBJ2-7, the V gene TRBV4-3, with D possibly TRBD1 on 6 matching bases. V lost 4 bases, J lost 5 bases, and 15 bases lay in between. CDR1 and CDR2 (germline): LGHNA, YSLEER. CDR3 size: 14 residues. This CDR3 is CASSLGTFKNEQYF. CDR3 DNA sequence: TGCGCCAGCAGCCTCGGGACATTCAAGAACGAGCAGTACTTC.

This clone was found a few times. J is TRBJ1-2 and V is TRBV5-5, with TRBD1 as a possible D gene (6 bases). Trimming shortened V by 4 bases and J by 1 base, and 14 bases separated the two germline ends. The CDR3 totals 15 residues. The germline CDR1 and CDR2 sequences are SGHKS and YYEKEE (reference sequence). CDR3: CASSRQGTVNYGYTF. The CDR3 DNA sequence: TGTGCCAGCAGCCGGCAGGGGACGGTTAACTATGGCTACACCTTC.

The rearrangement uses TRBV9 and TRBJ2-2, with D perhaps TRBD1 (6 bases). The CDR3 runs 11 residues. CDR1 is SGDLS and CDR2 is YYNGEE in the germline V gene. V was pared by 4 bases and J by 9 bases, with 7 bases between. DNA for the CDR3: TGTGCCAGCAGCCGGGACAGGGAGCTGTTTTTT. Translation: CASSRDRELFF.

V and J are TRBV6-6 and TRBJ2-7; 7 nucleotides match TRBD1. Germline values: CDR1 MNHNY, CDR2 SVGAGI (reference sequence). V dropped 2 bases and J dropped 6; count of bases not matched to a gene: 7. CDR3 length: 14 amino acids. CDR3 sequence (DNA): TGTGCCAGCAGTTACCGGGACAGTTTCTCCGAGCAGTACTTC. Protein: CASSYRDSFSEQYF.

This chain joins TRBV19 and TRBJ2-3, with 11 bases fitting TRBD2. Germline V lookup: CDR1 LNHDA, CDR2 SQIVND (reference sequence). The length of the CDR3 is 17 residues. V was pared by 2 bases and J by 4 bases, with 8 bases of the junction left unmatched. The CDR3 loop reads CASSIKSTSGGADTQYF. CDR3 nucleotides: TGTGCCAGTAGTATAAAATCAACTAGCGGGGGAGCAGATACGCAGTATTTT.

J is TRBJ1-5 and V is TRBV4-1; D is undetermined. CDR1 and CDR2 from the germline V gene are MGHRA and YSYEKL. This CDR3 has 14 residues. Trimming stripped 4 bases from V and 0 bases from J, with 7 bases between. The CDR3 DNA sequence: TGCGCCAGCAGCCCGTCTTATAGCAATCAGCCCCAGCATTTT. It yields the protein CASSPSYSNQPQHF.

CDR3 coding DNA: TGCAGCGTTGAGGCCCTCATGAACACTGAAGCTTTCTTT. Its translation is CSVEALMNTEAFF. The chain recombines TRBV29-1 with TRBJ1-1; D gene ambiguous. Germline CDR1 SQVTM, CDR2 ANQGSEA. This CDR3 contains 13 residues. The V and J ends lost 3 bases and 0 bases respectively, with 8 bases between them.

The genes are TRBV10-3 and TRBJ1-5, with 7 bases lining up with TRBD1. V lost 4 bases and J lost 2; bases outside the gene matches: 2. Germline lookup yields CDR1 ENHRY and CDR2 SYGVKD. The length of the CDR3 is 14 residues. CDR3 loop: CAISVTGGNQPQHF. The CDR3 DNA reads TGTGCCATCAGTGTAACAGGGGGCAATCAGCCCCAGCATTTT.

This clone was observed a handful of times. The chain couples TRBV4-1 to TRBJ1-1, with no clear D. The germline CDR1 and CDR2 sequences are MGHRA and YSYEKL. V lost 8 bases and J 2 bases, leaving 12 bases between the germline ends. The CDR3 sequence is 13 residues long. CDR3 region: CASALEANTEAFF. Here the CDR3 DNA reads TGCGCCAGCGCCCTAGAGGCTAACACTGAAGCTTTCTTT.

The rearrangement joins TRBV5-6 to TRBJ1-2; TRBD1 agrees at 7 bases. V lost 0 bases and J lost 3; bases outside the gene matches: 5. The CDR3 consists of 15 residues. Germline loops: CDR1 SGHDT, CDR2 YYEEEE. The CDR3 DNA reads TGTGCCAGCAGCTTGGCCGACAGGGCCTACTATGGCTACACCTTC. Translated: CASSLADRAYYGYTF.

This chain uses TRBV6-5 with TRBJ2-3, with D possibly matching TRBD2 (6 bases). Trimming cost V 8 bases and J 3 bases, with 15 bases left between them. From germline, CDR1 is MNHEY and CDR2 SVGAGI. This CDR3 comprises 14 residues. The CDR3 is CASGPRGRTDTQYF. The CDR3 DNA is TGTGCCAGCGGACCCCGGGGGAGGACAGATACGCAGTATTTT.

J is TRBJ1-5 and V is TRBV7-2; D is perhaps TRBD1 (6 bases). CDR1 SGHTA and CDR2 FQGNSA come from the germline V gene. The V gene lost 1 base and the J gene lost 7 bases, with 17 bases spanning the gap. This CDR3 has 16 residues. CDR3 nucleotides: TGTGCCAGCAGCTTAGTAGGGGGAATCAGAATGCAGCCCCAGCATTTT. Protein: CASSLVGGIRMQPQHF.

The genes are TRBV18 and TRBJ2-1, with a possible D match to TRBD2 (5 bases). Trimming took off 7 bases at V and 8 bases at J, with 15 bases between the two ends. The CDR3 is 13 residues long. Per the germline V gene, CDR1 is KGHSH and CDR2 is LQKENI. The CDR3 loop reads CASLRAPGDEQFF. CDR3 in DNA: TGTGCCAGCTTGAGGGCCCCAGGCGATGAGCAGTTCTTC.

The rearrangement joins TRBV19 to TRBJ1-3; D is perhaps TRBD1 (5 bases). Germline CDR1 is LNHDA and CDR2 is SQIVND (reference sequence). Trimming removed 6 bases at V and 0 bases at J, with 15 bases between. The CDR3 sequence is 16 residues long. DNA for the CDR3: TGTGCCAGTAGGGGGGTAGCGGACGACTCTGGAAACACCATATATTTT. This gives the protein CASRGVADDSGNTIYF.

The chain combines TRBV18 with TRBJ1-3, with a weak D call TRBD1 (5 bases). The V gene's germline CDR1 is KGHSH and CDR2 LQKENI. The germline V and J ends were trimmed by 3 bases and 2 bases, with 11 bases remaining between them. The CDR3 loop spans 15 amino acids. Here the CDR3 DNA reads TGTGCCAGCTCACCGCCAGGGAGGGCTGGAAACACCATATATTTT. Residues: CASSPPGRAGNTIYF.

The genes are TRBV19 and TRBJ2-2; 8 nucleotides match TRBD2. The germline V gene encodes CDR1 LNHDA and CDR2 SQIVND (reference sequence). The CDR3 has 12 residues. The V and J ends lost 11 bases and 4 bases, in that order; junction bases with no gene match: 3. The DNA of the CDR3 is TGTGCCTCTCGGGGGGGCACCGGGGAGCTGTTTTTT. It specifies CASRGGTGELFF.

The chain uses TRBV27 and TRBJ2-1; D perhaps matches TRBD2 (5 bases). Germline V gives CDR1 MNHEY, CDR2 SMNVEV (reference sequence). Trimming took 4 bases from V and 9 from J, leaving 22 bases between them. The CDR3 spans 16 residues. The CDR3 loop reads CASSYPDNKRAVEQFF. Written as DNA, the CDR3 is TGTGCCAGCAGTTACCCCGACAATAAGAGGGCGGTTGAGCAGTTCTTC.